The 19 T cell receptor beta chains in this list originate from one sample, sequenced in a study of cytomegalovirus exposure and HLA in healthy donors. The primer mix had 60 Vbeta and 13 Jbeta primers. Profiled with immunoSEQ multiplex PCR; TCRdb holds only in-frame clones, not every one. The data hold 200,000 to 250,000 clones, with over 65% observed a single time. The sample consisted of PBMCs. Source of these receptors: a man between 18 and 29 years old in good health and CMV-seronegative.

In DNA, the CDR3 is TGCGCCAGCAGCTTGGGCGGGGGAAATACCTACGAGCAGTACTTC. Protein sequence: CASSLGGGNTYEQYF. J is TRBJ2-7 and V is TRBV5-1, with TRBD2 matching over 7 bases. The CDR3 consists of 15 residues. Trimming at V came to 0 bases and at J to 2 bases, leaving 5 bases not matched to a gene. Looked up from germline, CDR1 is SGHRS and CDR2 is YFSETQ.

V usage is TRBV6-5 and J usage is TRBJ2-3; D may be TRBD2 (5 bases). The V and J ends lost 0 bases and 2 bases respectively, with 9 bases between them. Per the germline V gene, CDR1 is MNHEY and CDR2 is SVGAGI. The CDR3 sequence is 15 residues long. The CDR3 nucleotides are TGTGCCAGCAGTTACTCGGAGGTTCTCACAGATACGCAGTATTTT. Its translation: CASSYSEVLTDTQYF.

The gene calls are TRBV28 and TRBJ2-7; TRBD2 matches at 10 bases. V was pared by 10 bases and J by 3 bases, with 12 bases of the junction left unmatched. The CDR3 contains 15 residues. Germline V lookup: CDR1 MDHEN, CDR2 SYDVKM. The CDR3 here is CATFGAGGPVYEQYF. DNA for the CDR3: TGTGCCACCTTTGGAGCGGGAGGGCCAGTCTACGAGCAGTACTTC.

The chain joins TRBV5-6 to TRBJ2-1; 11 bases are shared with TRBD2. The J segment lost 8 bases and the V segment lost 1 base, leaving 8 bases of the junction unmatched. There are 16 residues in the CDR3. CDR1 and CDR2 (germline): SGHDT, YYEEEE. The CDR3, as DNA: TGTGCCAGCAGCTTGATAGCGGGAGGGGGTAGGGATGAGCAGTTCTTC. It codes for CASSLIAGGGRDEQFF.

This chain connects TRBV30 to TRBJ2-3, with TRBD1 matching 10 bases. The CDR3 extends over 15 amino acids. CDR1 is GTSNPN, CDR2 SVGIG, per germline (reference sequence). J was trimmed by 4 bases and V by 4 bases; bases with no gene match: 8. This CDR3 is CAWNPGQGIPDTQYF. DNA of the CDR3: TGTGCCTGGAATCCGGGACAGGGGATCCCAGATACGCAGTATTTT. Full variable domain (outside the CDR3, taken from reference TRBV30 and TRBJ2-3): SQTIHQWPATLVQPVGSPLSLECTVEGTSNPNLYWYRQAAGRGLQLLFYSVGIGQISSEVPQNLSASRPQDRQFILSSKKLLLSDSGFYLCAWNPGQGIPDTQYFGPGTRLTVL.

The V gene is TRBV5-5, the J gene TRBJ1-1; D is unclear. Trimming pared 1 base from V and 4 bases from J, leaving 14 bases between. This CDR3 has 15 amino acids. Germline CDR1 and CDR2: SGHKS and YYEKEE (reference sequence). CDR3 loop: CASSLWRGGGTEAFF. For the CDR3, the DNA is TGTGCCAGCAGCTTGTGGCGGGGAGGAGGCACTGAAGCTTTCTTT. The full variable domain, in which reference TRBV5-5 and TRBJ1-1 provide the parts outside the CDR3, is DAGVTQSPTHLIKTRGQQVTLRCSPISGHKSVSWYQQVLGQGPQFIFQYYEKEERGRGNFPDRFSARQFPNYSSELNVNALLLGDSALYLCASSLWRGGGTEAFFGQGTRLTVV.

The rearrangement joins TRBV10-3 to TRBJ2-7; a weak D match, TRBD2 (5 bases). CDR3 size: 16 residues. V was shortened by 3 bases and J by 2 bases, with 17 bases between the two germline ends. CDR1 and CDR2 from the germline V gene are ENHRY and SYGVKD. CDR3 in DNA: TGTGCCATCAGTGAACGTCCGGGATTTAAGACCTACGAGCAGTACTTC. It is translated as CAISERPGFKTYEQYF.

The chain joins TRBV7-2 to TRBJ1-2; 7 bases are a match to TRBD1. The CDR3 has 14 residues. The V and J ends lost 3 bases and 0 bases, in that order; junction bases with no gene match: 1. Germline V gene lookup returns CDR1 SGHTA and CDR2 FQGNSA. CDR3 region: CASSFGTANYGYTF. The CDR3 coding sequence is TGTGCCAGCAGCTTCGGGACAGCTAACTATGGCTACACCTTC.

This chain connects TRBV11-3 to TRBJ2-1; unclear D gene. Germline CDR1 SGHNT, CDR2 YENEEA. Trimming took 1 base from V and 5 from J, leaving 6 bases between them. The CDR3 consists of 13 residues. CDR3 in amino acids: CASSLGSNNEQFF. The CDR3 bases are TGTGCCAGCAGCTTAGGGAGCAACAATGAGCAGTTCTTC.

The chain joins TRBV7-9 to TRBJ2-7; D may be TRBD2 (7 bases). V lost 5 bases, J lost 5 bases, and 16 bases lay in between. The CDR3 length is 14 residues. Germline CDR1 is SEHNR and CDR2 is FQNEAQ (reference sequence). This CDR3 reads CASSTTPGGDEQYF. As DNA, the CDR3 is TGTGCCAGCAGCACGACCCCGGGGGGCGACGAGCAGTACTTC.

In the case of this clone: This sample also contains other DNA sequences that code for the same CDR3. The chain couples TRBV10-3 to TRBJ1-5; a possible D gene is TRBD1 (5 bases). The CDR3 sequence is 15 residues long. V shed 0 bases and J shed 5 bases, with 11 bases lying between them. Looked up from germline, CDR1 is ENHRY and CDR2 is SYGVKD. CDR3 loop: CAISESQGGDQPQHF. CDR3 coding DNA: TGTGCCATCAGTGAGTCGCAGGGTGGGGATCAGCCCCAGCATTTT.

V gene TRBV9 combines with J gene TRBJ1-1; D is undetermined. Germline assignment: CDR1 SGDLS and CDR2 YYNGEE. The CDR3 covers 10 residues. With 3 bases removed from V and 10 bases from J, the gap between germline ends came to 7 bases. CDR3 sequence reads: CASSARPAFF. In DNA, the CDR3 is TGTGCCAGCAGCGCCCGTCCAGCTTTCTTT.

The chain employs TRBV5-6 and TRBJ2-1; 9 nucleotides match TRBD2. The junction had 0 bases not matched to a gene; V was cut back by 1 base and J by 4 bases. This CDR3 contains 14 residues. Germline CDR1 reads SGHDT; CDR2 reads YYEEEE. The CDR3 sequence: CASSLLAGYNEQFF. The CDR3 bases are TGTGCCAGCAGCTTGCTAGCGGGGTACAATGAGCAGTTCTTC.

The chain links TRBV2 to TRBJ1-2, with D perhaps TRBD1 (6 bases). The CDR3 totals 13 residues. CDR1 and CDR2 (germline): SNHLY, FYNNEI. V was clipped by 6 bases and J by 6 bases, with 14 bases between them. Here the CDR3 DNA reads TGTGCCAGCAGCCCGACAGGAACGGATGGCTACACCTTC. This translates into CASSPTGTDGYTF.

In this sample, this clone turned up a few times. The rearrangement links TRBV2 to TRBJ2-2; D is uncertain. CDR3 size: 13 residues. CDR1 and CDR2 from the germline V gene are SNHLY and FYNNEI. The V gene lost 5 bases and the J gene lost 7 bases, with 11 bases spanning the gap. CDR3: CASSLELNGELFF. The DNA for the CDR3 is TGTGCCAGCAGTTTGGAGTTGAACGGGGAGCTGTTTTTT.

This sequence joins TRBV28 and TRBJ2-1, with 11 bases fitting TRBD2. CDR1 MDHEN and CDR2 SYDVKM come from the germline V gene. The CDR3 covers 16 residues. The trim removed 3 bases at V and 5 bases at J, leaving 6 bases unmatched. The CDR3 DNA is TGTGCCAGCAGTTTGGGACTAGCGGAAACAAACAATGAGCAGTTCTTC. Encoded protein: CASSLGLAETNNEQFF.

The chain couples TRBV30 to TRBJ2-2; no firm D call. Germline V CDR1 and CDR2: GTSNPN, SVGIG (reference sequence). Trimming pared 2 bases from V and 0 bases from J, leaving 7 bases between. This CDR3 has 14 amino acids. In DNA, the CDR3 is TGTGCCTGGAGTAGAACTTCGAACACCGGGGAGCTGTTTTTT. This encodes CAWSRTSNTGELFF.

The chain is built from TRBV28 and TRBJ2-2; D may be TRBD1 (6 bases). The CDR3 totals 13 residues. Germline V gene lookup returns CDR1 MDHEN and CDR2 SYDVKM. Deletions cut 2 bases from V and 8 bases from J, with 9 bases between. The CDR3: CASSLQGSGELFF. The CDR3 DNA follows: TGTGCCAGCAGTTTACAGGGGAGTGGGGAGCTGTTTTTT.

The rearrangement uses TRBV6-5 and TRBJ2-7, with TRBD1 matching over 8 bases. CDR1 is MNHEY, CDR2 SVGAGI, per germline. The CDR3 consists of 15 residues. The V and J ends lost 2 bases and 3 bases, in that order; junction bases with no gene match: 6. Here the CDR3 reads CASSYRDRGLYEQYF. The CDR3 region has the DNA TGTGCCAGCAGTTACCGAGACAGGGGCCTCTACGAGCAGTACTTC.